A selection of T cell receptor beta chains follows, all from one sample in a study of shared clonotypes between healthy human individuals. Repertoires were generated with immunoSEQ multiplex PCR, while TCRdb's copy carries only in-frame clones and drops some. The table lists about 670,000 clones, more than 70% of them singletons. Sequencing was done on a sample of memory CD4+ T cells sorted from blood. Source of these receptors: a woman in her 30s in good health. Each CDR3 is given with its conserved first and last residue. The order of the fields is clone size, D gene, J gene, V gene, CDR3 DNA, CDR3 protein. The D gene is left open where the match is weak. Some rows have no size entry. The others give once, few or many, or a class for an expanded clone.

>many|-|TRBJ2-1|TRBV19
TGTGCCAGTGGTAACGGGGCGGGGTTCTTC
CASGNGAGFF
>-|TRBD1|TRBJ2-7|TRBV9
TGTGCCAGCAGCGTGGGGGCCGGGACAGTTTACGAGCAGTACTTC
CASSVGAGTVYEQYF
>-|-|TRBJ2-1|TRBV30
TGTGCCTGGAGTGTAAGTGGCTGGGGGAGCTTGGATGAGCAGTTCTTC
CAWSVSGWGSLDEQFF
>-|-|TRBJ2-6|TRBV19
TGTGCCAGTAGTATGCTGGGTTGGTCTGGGGCCAACGTCCTGACTTTC
CASSMLGWSGANVLTF
>-|TRBD1|TRBJ2-7|TRBV7-9
TGTGCCAGCAGCGGGCCGGGACAGGGAGTCCCCTATAGCTCCTACGAGCAGTACTTC
CASSGPGQGVPYSSYEQYF
>-|TRBD1|TRBJ1-1|TRBV5-1
TGCGCCAGCAGCGATCGGGGACAGGGGTCTGAAGCTTTCTTT
CASSDRGQGSEAFF
>-|-|TRBJ1-2|TRBV27
TGTGCCAGCAGTTTTTCCCAGGGACCCTATGGCTACACCTTC
CASSFSQGPYGYTF
>-|-|TRBJ2-5|TRBV21-1
TGTGCCAGCACCGAGAGTCAGTATGAGACCCAGTACTTC
CASTESQYETQYF
>-|-|TRBJ1-2|TRBV18
TGTGCCAGCTCACCTCGGGGTGCGGATGGCTACACCTTC
CASSPRGADGYTF
>few|-|TRBJ2-6|TRBV5-6
TGTGCCAGCAGCTTGGTTAAGGCCAGGGGAGGCTCTGGGGCCAACGTCCTGACTTTC
CASSLVKARGGSGANVLTF
>-|TRBD2|TRBJ2-2|TRBV5-1
TGCGCCAGCAGCGGAGCTAGCGGGAGGTCTGTCGGGGAGCTGTTTTTT
CASSGASGRSVGELFF
>-|TRBD2|TRBJ2-7|TRBV7-8
TGTGCCAGCAGCTTAGCGGTAGGGAGGGACCCGGGGTACGAGCAGTACTTC
CASSLAVGRDPGYEQYF
>once|TRBD1|TRBJ2-6|TRBV18
TGTGCCAGCTCACCAATACATACAGGGGCTATCTCTGGGGCCAACGTCCTGACTTTC
CASSPIHTGAISGANVLTF
>-|-|TRBJ1-2|TRBV7-3
TGTGCCAGCAGCTTATCCCACACTAACTATGGCTACACCTTC
CASSLSHTNYGYTF
>-|-|TRBJ1-1|TRBV7-9
TGTGCCAGCAGCCGCTTGACAGTGAACACTGAAGCTTTCTTT
CASSRLTVNTEAFF
>few|-|TRBJ2-7|TRBV30
TGTGCCTGCGGGATTGCCTACGAGCAGTACTTC
CACGIAYEQYF
>once|-|TRBJ2-7|TRBV27
TGTGCCAGCAGTTTAATTGGCGGGGCCTCCTACGAGCAGTACTTC
CASSLIGGASYEQYF
>-|-|TRBJ1-3|TRBV18
TGTGCCAGCTCACCCATGGAGGGTCCTGGAAACACCATATATTTT
CASSPMEGPGNTIYF
>few|TRBD1|TRBJ1-4|TRBV29-1
TGCAGCGCCCGACAGGGACTTAATGAAAAACTGTTTTTT
CSARQGLNEKLFF
>once|-|TRBJ2-5|TRBV6-5
TGTGCCAGCAGTCCCAGCCCGCGGGGGCGGGAGACCCAGTACTTC
CASSPSPRGRETQYF
>-|-|TRBJ2-7|TRBV19
TGTGCCAGACCCCCCCAGCGAGGTAGTGTACCCTACGAGCAGTACTTC
CARPPQRGSVPYEQYF
>-|-|TRBJ1-1|TRBV6-1
TGTGCCAGCACCGGGAGGGGCACTGAAGCTTTCTTT
CASTGRGTEAFF
>-|TRBD1|TRBJ1-3|TRBV11-2
TGTGCCAGCAGACAATCGGGACAGCGATCCTCTGGAAACACCATATATTTT
CASRQSGQRSSGNTIYF
>-|TRBD2|TRBJ2-3|TRBV7-6
TGTGCCAGCAGCCCCCCCGGGTGGGCTAGCGGAGGGGTTAGTACGCAGTATTTT
CASSPPGWASGGVSTQYF
>-|TRBD2|TRBJ2-1|TRBV28
TGTGCCAGCAGTTCGAGACTAGCGGGAGGTTTAAATGAGCAGTTCTTC
CASSSRLAGGLNEQFF
>-|-|TRBJ2-3|TRBV2
TGTGCCACCTTGAGGACTGCTCCTAGCACAGATACGCAGTATTTT
CATLRTAPSTDTQYF
>few|-|TRBJ1-4|TRBV18
TGTGCCAGCTCACGTGCCGCAGGGGTGGGCGAAAAACTGTTTTTT
CASSRAAGVGEKLFF
>few|-|TRBJ1-1|TRBV9
TGTGCCAGCAACCTACAAGGGGAGGGACGAGCTTTCTTT
CASNLQGEGRAFF
>few|TRBD1|TRBJ2-2|TRBV5-1
TGCGCCAGCAGCCCGGGACAGGGCGACGGGGAGCTGTTTTTT
CASSPGQGDGELFF
>once|-|TRBJ2-3|TRBV10-1
TGCGCCAGCAGTGATTCGGGGCACACGCAGTATTTT
CASSDSGHTQYF
>-|-|TRBJ2-2|TRBV19
TGTGCCAGTAGTACGGGAGCCGGGGAGCTGTTTTTT
CASSTGAGELFF
>-|-|TRBJ2-3|TRBV29-1
TGCAGCGTGGGACAACCTATCACAGATACGCAGTATTTT
CSVGQPITDTQYF
>-|TRBD2|TRBJ2-3|TRBV30
TGTGCCTGGATCGGAGCGGGAGTTACAGATACGCAGTATTTT
CAWIGAGVTDTQYF
>once|-|TRBJ2-5|TRBV18
TGTGCCAGCTCACCCCAACTCGGGCTACAAGAGACCCAGTACTTC
CASSPQLGLQETQYF
>-|TRBD2|TRBJ2-3|TRBV5-1
TGCGCCAGCAGCTTGGCCGCGGCTAGCGGGAGTTCTCCAGATACGCAGTATTTT
CASSLAAASGSSPDTQYF
>-|-|TRBJ2-5|TRBV7-2
TGTGCCAGCAGCCTGACGGAGACCCAGTACTTC
CASSLTETQYF
>-|-|TRBJ1-1|TRBV21-1
TGTGCCGGGGAGCCCCGGGACAGGGGGAGATGTGAAGCTTTCTTT
CAGEPRDRGRCEAFF
>many|-|TRBJ2-7|TRBV11-2
TGTGCCAGCAGCTCAGCCGGGACCGTGAGCTCCTACGAGCAGTACTTC
CASSSAGTVSSYEQYF
>few|-|TRBJ1-2|TRBV2
TGTGCCAGCAGAGCGGACAGCAACTATGGCTACACCTTC
CASRADSNYGYTF
>-|-|TRBJ2-5|TRBV25-1
TGTGCCAGCAGAGGGAGGACACCAATTCAAGAGACCCAGTACTTC
CASRGRTPIQETQYF
>many|-|TRBJ1-5|TRBV4-1
TGCGCCAGCAGCCAAGATGAGGGGAATCAGCCCCAGCATTTT
CASSQDEGNQPQHF
>once|TRBD1|TRBJ1-1|TRBV25-1
TGTGCCAGTCGAACTCCCCCGGGACAGGGAGCGGGGACTGAAGCTTTCTTT
CASRTPPGQGAGTEAFF
>-|-|TRBJ1-1|TRBV7-9
TGTGCCAGCAGCGCCCCCGGGACAAGTAACACTGAAGCTTTCTTT
CASSAPGTSNTEAFF
>few|-|TRBJ1-5|TRBV30
TGTGCCTGGAGTCGGACAGGCAATCAGCCCCAGCATTTT
CAWSRTGNQPQHF
>-|-|TRBJ2-7|TRBV7-9
TGTGCCAGCAGCTTGAGGCGAGACCCCTCCTACGAGCAGTACTTC
CASSLRRDPSYEQYF
>-|TRBD1|TRBJ1-4|TRBV7-9
TGTGCCAGCAGCCCTGGTGGACAGGGGGGAGAAAAACTGTTTTTT
CASSPGGQGGEKLFF
>once|-|TRBJ1-2|TRBV6-6
TGTGCCAGCAGTTCCCCGACGGGTTCCTATGGCTACACCTTC
CASSSPTGSYGYTF
>-|TRBD1|TRBJ1-4|TRBV6-5
TGTGCCAGCAGGACGGGACAGGGGAGGGATGAAAAACTGTTTTTT
CASRTGQGRDEKLFF